Listed below are T cell receptor beta chains from one sample, sequenced in a study of blood T cell repertoires in COVID-19. TCRdb's table, derived via immunoSEQ multiplex PCR, lists solely in-frame clones and lacks some. The data show about 39,000 clones, with about 89% seen just once and approximately 2% held by the top ten. The specimen sequenced was peripheral blood. These receptors all stem from a man aged 50 to 60 with active COVID-19. The CDR3 runs from the conserved cysteine through the conserved F or W. A D gene is named only where the DNA matches it firmly. Size is stated for part of the rows, as once, few or many counts, or as a class when the clone is expanded.

v_call	j_call	d_call	clone_size	cdr3_aa	cdr3_nt
TRBV7-8	TRBJ1-6	TRBD1	NA	CASTGDRVYSPLHF	TGTGCCAGCACCGGGGACAGGGTTTATTCACCCCTCCACTTT
TRBV12-3/TRBV12-4	TRBJ1-2	NA	NA	CASSLRDYGYTF	TGTGCCAGCAGTTTGAGGGACTATGGCTACACCTTC
TRBV5-1	TRBJ2-7	TRBD2	NA	CASSLGLAGAYEQYF	TGCGCCAGCAGTTTGGGACTAGCGGGAGCGTACGAGCAGTACTTC
TRBV5-1	TRBJ1-2	TRBD1	NA	CASSDRGYDYGYTF	TGCGCCAGCAGCGACAGGGGGTACGACTATGGCTACACCTTC
TRBV9	TRBJ2-2	TRBD1	NA	CASSPTIRTGVGGTGELFF	TGTGCCAGCAGCCCAACCATCCGGACAGGGGTGGGAGGAACCGGGGAGCTGTTTTTT
TRBV7-9	TRBJ1-1	NA	NA	CASSSPSGGTEAFF	TGTGCCAGCAGCTCCCCCTCGGGGGGAACTGAAGCTTTCTTT
TRBV19	TRBJ1-5	NA	NA	CASIGGGGRNQPQHF	TGTGCCAGTATTGGGGGAGGGGGACGGAATCAGCCCCAGCATTTT
TRBV27	TRBJ2-1	TRBD2	NA	CASSLSSSGGSNEQFF	TGTGCCAGCAGTTTATCCTCCAGCGGGGGGTCCAATGAGCAGTTCTTC
TRBV19	TRBJ1-4	TRBD1	NA	CASSTSTGGGEKLFF	TGTGCCAGTAGTACCTCGACAGGGGGCGGTGAAAAACTGTTTTTT
TRBV9	TRBJ2-7	TRBD1	NA	CASSPRTGFLSYEQYF	TGTGCCAGCAGCCCCCGGACAGGGTTTTTGTCCTACGAGCAGTACTTC
TRBV5-4	TRBJ2-7	TRBD2	few	CASSGRTSGSHEQYF	TGTGCCAGCAGCGGCAGGACTAGCGGGAGCCACGAGCAGTACTTC
TRBV4-3	TRBJ1-2	NA	NA	CASSQDPRGGYTF	TGCGCCAGCAGCCAAGACCCCAGGGGTGGCTACACCTTC
TRBV27	TRBJ2-2	NA	NA	CASRGVTGELFF	TGTGCCAGCAGAGGGGTCACCGGGGAGCTGTTTTTT
TRBV24-1	TRBJ2-5	NA	NA	CATSDSAGETQYF	TGTGCCACCAGTGACTCGGCCGGGGAGACCCAGTACTTC
TRBV18	TRBJ2-2	NA	NA	CASSPSTGTGELFF	TGTGCCAGCTCACCTTCGACCGGGACCGGGGAGCTGTTTTTT
TRBV25-1	TRBJ1-4	NA	NA	CASSETGSNEKLFF	TGTGCCAGCAGCGAGACCGGGAGTAATGAAAAACTGTTTTTT
TRBV5-1	TRBJ1-1	NA	few	CASSEQGPSGTEAFF	TGCGCCAGCAGTGAACAGGGCCCTTCGGGCACTGAAGCTTTCTTT
TRBV11-2	TRBJ2-1	NA	NA	CASSPRVGGTYNEQFF	TGTGCCAGCAGCCCCCGCGTGGGGGGTACCTACAATGAGCAGTTCTTC
TRBV7-8	TRBJ1-1	TRBD1	NA	CASNLRQGIGNTEAFF	TGTGCCAGCAACCTCCGACAGGGAATCGGGAACACTGAAGCTTTCTTT
TRBV7-3	TRBJ1-2	TRBD1	NA	CASTTDRDHGYTF	TGTGCCAGCACAACAGACAGGGATCATGGCTACACCTTC
TRBV19	TRBJ1-3	NA	NA	CASSGGGNTIYF	TGTGCCAGTAGTGGCGGAGGAAACACCATATATTTT
TRBV19	TRBJ2-3	NA	once	CASSTYREDTQYF	TGTGCCAGTAGCACATACAGGGAGGATACGCAGTATTTT
TRBV7-8	TRBJ1-1	TRBD1	NA	CASSTQTGGVNTEAFF	TGTGCCAGCAGCACTCAGACAGGGGGCGTGAACACTGAAGCTTTCTTT
TRBV30	TRBJ1-1	TRBD1	once	CAWSSWDRGTEAFF	TGTGCCTGGAGTTCCTGGGACAGGGGGACTGAAGCTTTCTTT
TRBV19	TRBJ2-5	NA	NA	CASSASQETQYF	TGTGCCAGTAGTGCGTCCCAAGAGACCCAGTACTTC
TRBV19	TRBJ1-5	TRBD1	NA	CASSIWGQGDQPQHF	TGTGCCAGTAGTATTTGGGGACAGGGGGATCAGCCCCAGCATTTT
TRBV30	TRBJ2-2	TRBD1	NA	CAWSALGTGERELFF	TGTGCCTGGAGTGCGTTGGGGACAGGGGAACGGGAGCTGTTTTTT